Listed here is a single T cell receptor beta chain. These data belong to a study of blood T cell repertoires in COVID-19. The germline V gene has CDR1 SGHTA and CDR2 FQGNSA. Trimming stripped 1 base from V and 2 bases from J, with 13 bases between. The CDR3 has 16 amino acids. TCRdb keeps only in-frame clones here, not all; method: immunoSEQ multiplex PCR. This sample has over 200,000 clones, with around 84% found just once. This chain uses TRBV7-2 with TRBJ2-3; tentatively, D is TRBD2 (5 bases). The receptor was derived from a man aged 35 to 55 who had recovered from COVID-19. Sequencing was performed on PBMCs or T cells enriched from blood (not recorded which). CDR3 sequence reads: CASSLGQAGPTDTQYF. CDR3 nucleotides: TGTGCCAGCAGCTTAGGTCAGGCGGGTCCCACAGATACGCAGTATTTT.